These 21 T cell receptor beta chains were all obtained from the same sample, sequenced in a study of HIV-infected patients and healthy controls (dated by TCRdb to between 2013 and 2015). The library was obtained by 5' RACE. Sequencing used an Illumina MiSeq. Using SuperScript III with primers targeting the alpha and beta constant regions, approximately 500 ng of RNA was reverse transcribed. Separate alpha and beta chain libraries were made by chain-specific third strand synthesis with multiplexing indices. TCRdb trimmed public reads at Q25 via fastp, called clones via MiXCR and kept in-frame beta chains. Every entry covers one CDR3 protein and lists the most common genes and DNA from its rows. The table for this sample lists more than 15,000 distinct CDR3 sequences; 9.4% of them were counted only once. The ten largest clones capture 4.5% to 6% of the sample. Whole blood was used without fractionating the cells, so the repertoire represented all peripheral T cells without sorting.

The sequenced material came from blood. These receptors all stem from an adult in good health.

This clonotype is medium-sized. The chain combines TRBV4-1 with TRBJ2-1; tentatively, D is TRBD1 (5 bases). V gave up 1 base and J gave up 10 bases, with 8 bases separating them. In germline, CDR1 is MGHRA, CDR2 YSYEKL. This CDR3 comprises 12 residues. CDR3 nucleotides: TGCGCCAGCAGCCAAGCAGGGATGGAGCAGTTCTTC. Residues: CASSQAGMEQFF.

The chain combines TRBV18 with TRBJ2-7; D might be TRBD1 or TRBD2, each matching 5 bases. The CDR3 runs to 15 residues. V gave up 6 bases and J gave up 1 base, with 16 bases separating them. Germline V gene sequence: CDR1 KGHSH, CDR2 LQKENI. Written as DNA, the CDR3 is TGTGCCAGCTCCCCGAACCGGGACCAATCCTACGAGCAGTACGTC. This translates into CASSPNRDQSYEQYV.

This clonotype was seen ten or more times. J is TRBJ1-5 and V is TRBV12-3 or TRBV12-4; no firm D call. The CDR3 consists of 14 residues. Trimming removed 4 bases from V and 9 bases from J, with 16 bases in between. In nucleotides, the CDR3 is TGTGCCAGCAGTTCAGGAGTGAGCTTGCGGCCCCAGCATTTT. Its translation: CASSSGVSLRPQHF.

The sample holds many counts of this clonotype. The rearrangement joins TRBV7-2 to TRBJ2-7; tentative D call: TRBD1 (6 bases). V shed 0 bases and J shed 2 bases, with 11 bases lying between them. Germline V lookup: CDR1 SGHTA, CDR2 FQGNSA. This CDR3 has 15 residues. The CDR3 DNA follows: TGTGCCAGCAGCTTAGCTTCACAGGGTCCCTACGAGCAGTACGTC. Encoded protein: CASSLASQGPYEQYV.

This clonotype has a handful of counts. The J gene is TRBJ1-4, the V gene TRBV18; a weak D match, TRBD1 (5 bases). CDR1 is KGHSH, CDR2 LQKENI, per germline. This CDR3 spans 17 amino acids. The V end lost 3 bases, the J end lost 8 bases, and 22 bases lay between the germline ends. The CDR3 protein is CASSPPGLESLREKLFF. CDR3 nucleotide sequence: TGTGCCAGCTCACCTCCGGGACTGGAATCCCTTCGGGAAAAACTGTTTTTT.

This clonotype was seen a handful of times. This chain joins TRBV5-1 and TRBJ2-3; no clear D gene. CDR3 length: 14 amino acids. Germline CDR1 reads SGHRS; CDR2 reads YFSETQ. The V and J ends lost 0 bases and 4 bases respectively, with 9 bases between them. The DNA for the CDR3 is TGCGCCAGCAGCTTGGGTAGGGTCCCAGATACGCAGTATTTT. It yields the protein CASSLGRVPDTQYF. The whole variable domain, filled in from reference TRBV5-1 and TRBJ2-3, reads KAGVTQTPRYLIKTRGQQVTLSCSPISGHRSVSWYQQTPGQGLQFLFEYFSETQRNKGNFPGRFSGRQFSNSRSEMNVSTLELGDSALYLCASSLGRVPDTQYFGPGTRLTVL.

CDR3 protein: CASSVYTGDNTDTQYF. The DNA of the CDR3 is TGTGCCAGCAGCGTATACACAGGGGACAACACAGATACGCAGTATTTT. The chain employs TRBV9 and TRBJ2-3; 7 bases map to TRBD1. V shed 1 base, J shed 2 bases, and the junction held 7 bases outside the gene matches. In germline, CDR1 is SGDLS, CDR2 YYNGEE. The CDR3 is 16 residues long.

Sample share makes this clonotype medium-sized. The rearrangement links TRBV6-2 or TRBV6-3 to TRBJ2-2; D is unclear. V was shortened by 5 bases and J by 4 bases, with 11 bases between the two germline ends. Germline V gene sequence: CDR1 MNHEY, CDR2 SVGEGT. This CDR3 contains 14 residues. CDR3 in DNA: TGTGCCAGCAGTAACACAGAAGCCACCGGGGAGCTGTTTTTT. Protein: CASSNTEATGELFF.

Within the sample, this clonotype is medium-sized. The chain employs TRBV24-1 and TRBJ2-2; D gene uncertain. The germline V gene has CDR1 KGHDR and CDR2 SFDVKD. Deletions cut 4 bases from V and 7 bases from J, with 6 bases between. The CDR3 is 12 amino acids. CDR3 loop: CATSEKDGELFF. In DNA, the CDR3 is TGTGCCACCAGTGAAAAAGACGGGGAGCTGTTTTTT.

This clonotype was observed many times. This chain joins TRBV11-2 and TRBJ1-5; no clear D gene. Germline V gene sequence: CDR1 SGHAT, CDR2 FQNNGV. V was pared by 0 bases and J by 2 bases, with 8 bases between. The CDR3 runs 15 residues. The CDR3 here is CASSLESGGNQPQHF. The CDR3 DNA is TGTGCCAGCAGCTTAGAGTCAGGAGGCAATCAGCCCCAGCATTTT.

This clonotype was recorded many times. The J gene is TRBJ2-3, the V gene TRBV7-2; no clear D gene. CDR3 length equals 14 residues. Germline V gene lookup returns CDR1 SGHTA and CDR2 FQGNSA. The ends were cut back, 1 base at V and 4 bases at J, with 9 bases in the middle. DNA for the CDR3: TGTGCCAGCAGCTTAGGCGTGGTCCCAGATACGCAGTATTTT. Its translation is CASSLGVVPDTQYF.

In this sample, this clonotype turned up a few times. The V and J genes are TRBV9 and TRBJ2-3; D unclear. Trimming shortened V by 4 bases and J by 2 bases, and 14 bases separated the two germline ends. CDR3 length: 15 residues. The germline V gene has CDR1 SGDLS and CDR2 YYNGEE. CDR3 protein: CASSTTGTLTDTQYF. CDR3 coding DNA: TGTGCCAGCAGCACAACGGGCACCCTCACAGATACGCAGTATTTT.

This clonotype was detected ten times or more. The J gene is TRBJ2-6, the V gene TRBV3-1; TRBD2 aligns across 9 bases. V gave up 0 bases and J gave up 0 bases; unmatched junction bases: 12. The length of the CDR3 is 21 residues. The germline gives CDR1 LGHDT, CDR2 YNNKEL (reference sequence). The CDR3 loop reads CASSQDLVFGGRGSGANVLTF. CDR3 nucleotides: TGTGCCAGCAGCCAAGATCTTGTGTTTGGCGGGAGGGGCTCTGGGGCCAACGTCCTGACTTTC.

This clonotype was found many times. The genes are TRBV2 and TRBJ2-1; 7 nucleotides agree with TRBD2. The junction had 11 bases not matched to a gene; V was cut back by 5 bases and J by 4 bases. The germline V gene has CDR1 SNHLY and CDR2 FYNNEI. CDR3 size: 16 residues. The DNA of the CDR3 is TGTGCCAGCAGTCCAAAGAGCGGGACTTTTTACAATGAGCAGTTCTTC. Translated, it gives CASSPKSGTFYNEQFF.

This rearrangement joins TRBV19 to TRBJ1-1, with D unresolved. The CDR3 spans 13 residues. The germline V gene has CDR1 LNHDA and CDR2 SQIVND (reference sequence). Trimming cost V 3 bases and J 5 bases, with 10 bases left between them. CDR3 sequence: CASSIGIWTEAFF. The DNA for the CDR3 is TGTGCCAGTAGTATTGGGATTTGGACTGAAGCTTTCTTT.

This clonotype was detected ten times or more. V and J are TRBV3-1 and TRBJ2-5, with 7 bases fitting TRBD1. Germline loops: CDR1 LGHDT, CDR2 YNNKEL (reference sequence). The length of the CDR3 is 16 residues. V lost 4 bases, J lost 7 bases, and 15 bases stayed unmatched. CDR3 sequence: CASSPGQADPSLTQYF. The DNA of the CDR3 is TGTGCCAGCAGCCCCGGACAGGCAGATCCGAGTCTGACCCAGTACTTC.

This chain uses TRBV7-9 with TRBJ1-5; D ambiguous. Looked up from germline, CDR1 is SEHNR and CDR2 is FQNEAQ (reference sequence). V lost 6 bases to trimming and J lost 1 base, with 10 bases between them. The CDR3 consists of 14 residues. CDR3 nucleotide sequence: TGTGCCAGCAGTCCAGATTTAAGCAATCAGCCCCAGCATTTT. Its protein product is CASSPDLSNQPQHF. The full variable domain, completed using reference TRBV7-9 and TRBJ1-5, is DTGVSQNPRHKITKRGQNVTFRCDPISEHNRLYWYRQTLGQGPEFLTYFQNEAQLEKSRLLSDRFSAERPKGSFSTLEIQRTEQGDSAMYLCASSPDLSNQPQHFGDGTRLSIL.

This clonotype was picked up many times. This chain joins TRBV11-2 and TRBJ1-5; D unclear. This CDR3 spans 14 amino acids. Germline V gene sequence: CDR1 SGHAT, CDR2 FQNNGV. The V and J ends lost 0 bases and 2 bases respectively, with 5 bases between them. CDR3 DNA: TGTGCCAGCAGCTTAGAGGGTGGCAATCAGCCCCAGCATTTT. It encodes CASSLEGGNQPQHF.

This clonotype is medium-sized (0.01 to 0.1%) by share. The V call is TRBV7-2, the J call TRBJ2-5; TRBD2 matches 8 bases. This CDR3 is 15 amino acids long. Germline assignment: CDR1 SGHTA and CDR2 FQGNSA. Unmatched junction bases numbered 8, after V lost 4 bases and J lost 4 bases. Written as DNA, the CDR3 is TGTGCCAGCAGCTCGATTAGCGGGATTGGAGAGACCCAGTACTTC. Its protein product is CASSSISGIGETQYF. The full variable domain, rest sourced from reference TRBV7-2 and TRBJ2-5, is GAGVSQSPSNKVTEKGKDVELRCDPISGHTALYWYRQSLGQGLEFLIYFQGNSAPDKSGLPSDRFSAERTGGSVSTLTIQRTQQEDSAVYLCASSSISGIGETQYFGPGTRLLVL.

The table lists this clonotype with many counts. This chain links TRBV18 with TRBJ2-7, with D tentatively TRBD2 (5 bases). Germline V gene data show CDR1 as KGHSH and CDR2 as LQKENI. V was trimmed by 6 bases and J by 5 bases, leaving 14 bases between them. The CDR3 is 13 residues long. CDR3 sequence (DNA): TGTGCCAGCTCTGCGGGCCCCCCCAACGAGCAGTACGTC. This encodes CASSAGPPNEQYV.

This clonotype has at least ten counts. This rearrangement joins TRBV6-6 to TRBJ2-5, with 9 nucleotides matching TRBD2. This CDR3 is 14 amino acids long. Trimming removed 5 bases from V and 7 bases from J; junction bases left unmatched: 8. The germline CDR1 and CDR2 sequences are MNHNY and SVGAGI (reference sequence). The CDR3 reads CASSLAGPGGTQYF. CDR3 nucleotide sequence: TGTGCCAGCAGTCTAGCGGGGCCTGGGGGGACCCAGTACTTC.